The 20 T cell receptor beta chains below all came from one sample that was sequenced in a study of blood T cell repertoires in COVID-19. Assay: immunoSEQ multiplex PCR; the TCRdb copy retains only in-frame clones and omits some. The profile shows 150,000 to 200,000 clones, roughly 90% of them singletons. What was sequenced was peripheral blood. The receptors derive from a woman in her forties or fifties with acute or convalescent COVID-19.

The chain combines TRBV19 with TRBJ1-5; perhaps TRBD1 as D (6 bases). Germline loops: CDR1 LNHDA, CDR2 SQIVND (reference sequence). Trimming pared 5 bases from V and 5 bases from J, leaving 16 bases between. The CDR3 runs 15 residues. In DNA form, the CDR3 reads TGTGCCAGTAGTTATGAGGGGGGGAAGCATCAGCCCCAGCATTTT. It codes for CASSYEGGKHQPQHF. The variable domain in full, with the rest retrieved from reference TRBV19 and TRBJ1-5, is DGGITQSPKYLFRKEGQNVTLSCEQNLNHDAMYWYRQDPGQGLRLIYYSQIVNDFQKGDIAEGYSVSREKKESFPLTVTSAQKNPTAFYLCASSYEGGKHQPQHFGDGTRLSIL.

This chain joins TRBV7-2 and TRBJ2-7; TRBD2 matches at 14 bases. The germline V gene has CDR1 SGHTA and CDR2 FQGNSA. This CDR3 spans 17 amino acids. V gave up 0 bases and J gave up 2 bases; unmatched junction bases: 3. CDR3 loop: CASSLAQGLAGAYEQYF. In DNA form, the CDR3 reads TGTGCCAGCAGCTTAGCGCAGGGACTAGCGGGGGCCTACGAGCAGTACTTC. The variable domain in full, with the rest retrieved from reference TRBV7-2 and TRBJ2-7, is GAGVSQSPSNKVTEKGKDVELRCDPISGHTALYWYRQSLGQGLEFLIYFQGNSAPDKSGLPSDRFSAERTGGSVSTLTIQRTQQEDSAVYLCASSLAQGLAGAYEQYFGPGTRLTVT.

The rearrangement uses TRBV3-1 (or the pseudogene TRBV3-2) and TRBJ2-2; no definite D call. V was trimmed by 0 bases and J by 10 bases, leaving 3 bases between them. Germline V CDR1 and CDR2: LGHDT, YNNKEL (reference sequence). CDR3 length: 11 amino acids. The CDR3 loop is CASSQDSELFF. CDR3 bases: TGTGCCAGCAGCCAAGACTCGGAGCTGTTTTTT.

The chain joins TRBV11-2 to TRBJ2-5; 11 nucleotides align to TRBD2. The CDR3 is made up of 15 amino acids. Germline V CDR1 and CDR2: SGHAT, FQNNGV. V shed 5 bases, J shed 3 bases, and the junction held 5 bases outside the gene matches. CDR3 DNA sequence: TGTGCCAGCAGCCAGGGACTAGCGGTCGAAGAGACCCAGTACTTC. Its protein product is CASSQGLAVEETQYF.

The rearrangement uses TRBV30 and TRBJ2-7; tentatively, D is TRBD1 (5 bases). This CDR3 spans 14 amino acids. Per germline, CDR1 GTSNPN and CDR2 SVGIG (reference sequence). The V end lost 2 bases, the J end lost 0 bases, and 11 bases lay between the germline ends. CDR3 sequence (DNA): TGTGCCTGGAGTATTGACAGCAGCTCCTACGAGCAGTACTTC. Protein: CAWSIDSSSYEQYF.

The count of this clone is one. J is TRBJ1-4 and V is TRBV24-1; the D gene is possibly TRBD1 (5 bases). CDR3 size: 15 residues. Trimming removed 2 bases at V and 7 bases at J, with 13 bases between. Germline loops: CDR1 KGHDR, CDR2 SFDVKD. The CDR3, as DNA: TGTGCCACCAGTGATTCTGGTGGGGCAGGTGAAAAACTGTTTTTT. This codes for CATSDSGGAGEKLFF.

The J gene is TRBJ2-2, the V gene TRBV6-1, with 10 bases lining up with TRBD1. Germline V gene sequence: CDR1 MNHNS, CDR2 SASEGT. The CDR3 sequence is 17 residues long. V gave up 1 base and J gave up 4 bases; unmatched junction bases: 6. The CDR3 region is CASSEVPGQGFTGELFF. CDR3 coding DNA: TGTGCCAGCAGTGAAGTCCCGGGACAGGGGTTCACCGGGGAGCTGTTTTTT.

CDR3: CASRPDRDYGYTF. CDR3 DNA sequence: TGTGCCAGCAGGCCAGACAGGGACTATGGCTACACCTTC. This chain joins TRBV6-4 and TRBJ1-2; the match to TRBD1 covers 7 bases. CDR3 length: 13 amino acids. With V trimmed by 6 bases and J by 3 bases, 4 bases remained unmatched. Germline V gene lookup returns CDR1 MRHNA and CDR2 SNTAGT.

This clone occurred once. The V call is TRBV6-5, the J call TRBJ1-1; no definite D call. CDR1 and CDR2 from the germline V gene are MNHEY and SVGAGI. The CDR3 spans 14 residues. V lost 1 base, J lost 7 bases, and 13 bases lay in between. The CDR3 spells CASSYLIGGGEAFF. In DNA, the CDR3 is TGTGCCAGCAGTTACTTAATAGGAGGCGGTGAAGCTTTCTTT.

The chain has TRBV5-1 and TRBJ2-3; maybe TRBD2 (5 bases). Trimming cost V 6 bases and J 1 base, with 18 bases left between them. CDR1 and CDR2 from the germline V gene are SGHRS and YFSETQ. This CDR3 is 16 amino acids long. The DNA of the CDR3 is TGCGCCAGCACAAGACTACCCCCTAGTGGCACAGATACGCAGTATTTT. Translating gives CASTRLPPSGTDTQYF.

The CDR3 protein is CASSAGGLSTDTQYF. The CDR3 DNA sequence: TGTGCCAGCAGCGCCGGGGGTCTCAGCACAGATACGCAGTATTTT. The rearrangement uses TRBV9 and TRBJ2-3; weak D call: TRBD2 (6 bases). With 3 bases removed from V and 0 bases from J, the gap between germline ends came to 11 bases. Germline-derived CDR1 and CDR2 are SGDLS and YYNGEE. This CDR3 spans 15 amino acids.

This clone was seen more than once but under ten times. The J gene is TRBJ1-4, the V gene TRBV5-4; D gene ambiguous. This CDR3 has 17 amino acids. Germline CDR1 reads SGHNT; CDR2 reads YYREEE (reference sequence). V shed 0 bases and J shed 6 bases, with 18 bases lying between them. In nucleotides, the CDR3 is TGTGCCAGCAGCTTGGGCGGCAGAGGCGCGGGAGATGAAAAACTGTTTTTT. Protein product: CASSLGGRGAGDEKLFF. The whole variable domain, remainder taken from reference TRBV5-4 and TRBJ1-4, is ETGVTQSPTHLIKTRGQQVTLRCSSQSGHNTVSWYQQALGQGPQFIFQYYREEENGRGNFPPRFSGLQFPNYSSELNVNALELDDSALYLCASSLGGRGAGDEKLFFGSGTQLSVL.

CDR3 loop: CASSLRGFSNTEAFF. The CDR3 coding sequence is TGTGCCAGCAGCTTAAGGGGGTTTTCGAACACTGAAGCTTTCTTT. The V call is TRBV7-9, the J call TRBJ1-1, with a possible D match to TRBD1 (6 bases). V was shortened by 2 bases and J by 1 base, with 11 bases between the two germline ends. Germline CDR1 SEHNR, CDR2 FQNEAQ (reference sequence). The CDR3 covers 15 residues.

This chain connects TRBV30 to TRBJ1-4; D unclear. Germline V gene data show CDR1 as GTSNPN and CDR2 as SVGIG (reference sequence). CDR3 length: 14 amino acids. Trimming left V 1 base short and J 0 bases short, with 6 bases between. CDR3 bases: TGTGCCTGGAGTGGGAGACCAACTAATGAAAAACTGTTTTTT. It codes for CAWSGRPTNEKLFF.

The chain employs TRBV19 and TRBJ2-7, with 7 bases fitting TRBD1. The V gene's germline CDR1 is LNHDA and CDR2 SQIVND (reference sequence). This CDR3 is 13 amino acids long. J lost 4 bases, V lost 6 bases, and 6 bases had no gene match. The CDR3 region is CASRETGSYEQYF. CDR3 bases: TGTGCCAGTAGGGAGACAGGGTCGTACGAGCAGTACTTC.

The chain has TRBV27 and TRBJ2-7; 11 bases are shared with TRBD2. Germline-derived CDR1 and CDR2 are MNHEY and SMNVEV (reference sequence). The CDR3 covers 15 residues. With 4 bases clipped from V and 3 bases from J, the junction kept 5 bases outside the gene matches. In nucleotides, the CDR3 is TGTGCCAGCAGTTCTCGACTAGCGGGACTCTACGAGCAGTACTTC. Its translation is CASSSRLAGLYEQYF.

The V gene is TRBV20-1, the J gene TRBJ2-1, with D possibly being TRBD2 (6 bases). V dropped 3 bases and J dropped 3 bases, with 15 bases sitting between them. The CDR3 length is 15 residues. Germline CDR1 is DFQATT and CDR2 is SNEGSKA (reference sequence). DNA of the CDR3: TGCAGTGCTAGTTTTACCGGGAGAGGCTACAATGAGCAGTTCTTC. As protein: CSASFTGRGYNEQFF.

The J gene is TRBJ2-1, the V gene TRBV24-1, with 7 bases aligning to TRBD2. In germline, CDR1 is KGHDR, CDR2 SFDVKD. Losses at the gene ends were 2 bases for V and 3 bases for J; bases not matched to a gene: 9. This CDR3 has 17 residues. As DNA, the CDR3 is TGTGCCACCAGTGATTCGGCACCCGGGAGGATCTACAATGAGCAGTTCTTC. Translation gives CATSDSAPGRIYNEQFF.

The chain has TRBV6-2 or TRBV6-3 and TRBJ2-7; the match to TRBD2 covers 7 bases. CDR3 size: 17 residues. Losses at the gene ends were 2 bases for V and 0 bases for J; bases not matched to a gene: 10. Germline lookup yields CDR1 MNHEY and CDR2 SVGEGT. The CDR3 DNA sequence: TGTGCCAGCAGTTACGTCACGGGGGGTCTGAGCTCCTACGAGCAGTACTTC. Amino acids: CASSYVTGGLSSYEQYF.

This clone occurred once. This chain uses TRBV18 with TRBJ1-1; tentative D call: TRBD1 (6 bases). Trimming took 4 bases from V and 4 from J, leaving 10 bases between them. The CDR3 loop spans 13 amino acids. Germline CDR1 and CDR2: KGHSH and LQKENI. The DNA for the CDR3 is TGTGCCAGCTCACAGGGGGTAGTCACTGAAGCTTTCTTT. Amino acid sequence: CASSQGVVTEAFF.